These T cell receptor beta chains were read from a single sample in a study of blood T cell repertoires in COVID-19. Sequenced by immunoSEQ multiplex PCR; TCRdb stores in-frame clones only, minus some. The repertoire holds about 210,000 clones, with about 88% as singletons. The sequenced material came from peripheral blood. The receptors were sampled from a man aged 40-50 years with acute or convalescent COVID-19. Each CDR3 is given with its conserved first and last residue. Clone size is shown for a subset of rows, as once, few, many or a class of expanded clone.

>TRBJ2-7|-|TRBV27
CASSLSISYEQYF
>TRBJ1-2|-|TRBV19
CAGATGYGYTF
>TRBJ1-4|-|TRBV5-1
CASSPRLSTNEKLFF
>TRBJ1-2|-|TRBV6-5
CASRLDRNYGYTF
>TRBJ2-1|-|TRBV27
CASSSLTSGGGFSYNEQFF
>TRBJ2-7|-|TRBV10-3
CAIRDQREAYEQYF
>TRBJ1-4|-|TRBV30
CAWRVRTGVEKLFF
>TRBJ2-5|-|TRBV19
CASSPRTSGREETQYF
>TRBJ2-3|-|TRBV27
CASSLLLGGTLGTDTQYF
>TRBJ2-4|-|TRBV7-5
CVRSPGTGYIQYF
>TRBJ1-2|-|TRBV7-9
CASSWTGPPNYGYTF
>TRBJ1-6|-|TRBV19
CASRTGTINSPLHF
>TRBJ1-5|-|TRBV7-9
CASSLAGDPRQPQHF
>TRBJ2-5|-|TRBV19
CASSGSRSSETQYF
>TRBJ1-2|-|TRBV29-1
CSASDRVAYGYTF
>TRBJ2-3|-|TRBV2
CASSGGGDTQYF
>TRBJ1-4|-|TRBV6-6
CASTSLGVWEKLFF
>TRBJ2-7|-|TRBV10-3
CAITNTEGYYEQYF
>TRBJ2-2|-|TRBV7-2
CASSYGQREGRVGELFF
>TRBJ2-1|-|TRBV19
CASSPGGVSYNEQFF
>TRBJ2-3|-|TRBV4-3
CASSQDLFSGRDTQYF
>TRBJ2-6|once|TRBV3-1/TRBV3-2
CASRIAGWDSGANVLTF
>TRBJ2-1|-|TRBV28
CASSSRGLAGVGGSYNEQFF
>TRBJ2-1|-|TRBV6-5
CASTRLGDRVDEQFF
>TRBJ2-1|once|TRBV27
CASSLLTIDNEQFF
>TRBJ1-2|-|TRBV29-1
CSGTENYGYTF
>TRBJ1-2|-|TRBV18
CASSPPEGRTLGYTF
>TRBJ1-5|-|TRBV4-2
CASSQDGGFHQPQHF
>TRBJ2-1|-|TRBV11-1
CASRRDGTSVNEQFF
>TRBJ2-3|-|TRBV30
CAWSGTSRLSDTQYF
>TRBJ2-7|-|TRBV11-2
CASSFDRDRSYEQYF
>TRBJ2-3|-|TRBV6-4
CASSDGLAGGPTPTDTQYF
>TRBJ2-1|once|TRBV10-1
CASSETGTKVDEQFF
>TRBJ2-5|once|TRBV7-2
CASRKGQQETQYF
>TRBJ2-7|-|TRBV14
CASSQAGRPYEQYF
>TRBJ2-7|-|TRBV30
CAWSAQGSEQYF
>TRBJ2-3|-|TRBV6-5
CASSYRTGSGTDTQYF
>TRBJ2-1|-|TRBV6-6
CASSDSGLYNEQFF
>TRBJ1-2|-|TRBV4-1
CASSQWSGNYGYTF
>TRBJ1-2|once|TRBV11-2
CASSEGQSVRYYGYTF
>TRBJ2-3|-|TRBV24-1
CATSDLSGGADTQYF
>TRBJ2-1|-|TRBV11-2
CASSSRLAGYRGQFF
>TRBJ1-4|-|TRBV18
CASSPRITGQAPGEKLFF
>TRBJ2-7|-|TRBV28
CASSLTAGGYEQYF
>TRBJ2-7|-|TRBV28
CASSLKGHFSYEQYF
>TRBJ1-5|once|TRBV19
CASNTLTGGNQPQHF
>TRBJ1-2|-|TRBV2
CASRGDRGGLYGYTF
>TRBJ1-6|-|TRBV2
CASVEEAARNSPLHF